This entry describes one T cell receptor beta chain. Its antigen target is currently unknown. There are no base qualities to consult, and no much larger clone falls within one base. The CDR3 goes from the cysteine to the phenylalanine over 17 residues. Just CDR3 DNA is preserved here, 51 bases in frame from base 1. CDR1 and CDR2, per the germline V gene, are KGHDR and SFDVKD. The germline V end is reduced by 0 bases and the J end by 4 bases; junction bases left unmatched: 9. This sample is part of a study of CD8 T cells in Susac syndrome (dated 2019 in TCRdb). At the level of the whole study: Repertoire sequencing was used to test whether CD8+ T cell activation and differentiation in Susac syndrome was antigen driven. What the study reported, not specific to this receptor: The number of individuals in the TCR sequencing and HLA analysis was recognized as being relatively small.

High-throughput TCR beta sequencing profiled peripheral blood CD8+ and CD4+ T cells from healthy donors, Susac syndrome patients and multiple sclerosis patients. The multiple sclerosis controls were treatment-naive patients who had stable or active relapsing-remitting disease and met the revised McDonald criteria. CD8+ TEMRA cells were enriched by FACS, while bulk CD8+ and CD4+ T cells were purified by magnetic negative isolation. Blood was collected in EDTA tubes and processed within 24 hours, with PBMCs isolated through density gradient centrifugation. PBMCs intended for TCR sequencing were frozen in liquid nitrogen and were later thawed in a 37 degrees C water bath. Purity of sorted or isolated CD4+, CD8+ and CD8+ TEMRA cells was at least 90%. RNA was extracted using the RNeasy kit, and roughly 0.45 to 1 microgram was reverse transcribed with random hexamers. The immunoSEQ multiplex PCR assay, which covers 54 Vbeta and 13 Jbeta segments, was used to amplify TCR beta CDR3 regions. PCR amplification bias was corrected using a synthetic template baseline for primer optimization and computational correction. Per the authors' processing: Reads were annotated to V, D and J genes according to IMGT and were analyzed with immunoSEQ Analyzer, with only productive sequences retained. Clonality was calculated as one minus the Shannon entropy normalized by log2 of the number of productive unique sequences. For each patient and control, public and private clones were evaluated within the 100 most prevalent clones. Susac-specific clones were defined as absent from healthy and MS cohorts, 800 to 1,200 published viral clones and other ImmuneACCESS disease sequences. The raw public data were reprocessed by TCRdb itself: fastp quality trimming at Q25, MiXCR clonotype calling, in-frame beta chains only. One record per CDR3 amino acid sequence lists the most common genes and DNA. The V and J calls shown here were made by TCRdb, not taken from the authors' results. The sample table contains 200,000 or so distinct CDR3 sequences; only one count was recorded for nearly 95% of them. The top ten hold about 0.09% of the sample.

The sample consisted of CD4+ T cells from PBMCs. The rearrangement combines TRBV24-1 with TRBJ2-3; TRBD2 fits 7 bases in the junction. This receptor was identified in a human donor with multiple sclerosis. CDR3 reads: CATSDLGGRGPPDTQYF. Read as DNA, the sequence is TGTGCCACCAGTGATTTGGGGGGGAGGGGCCCACCAGATACGCAGTATTTT.